The rows below give T cell receptor beta chains drawn from one sample of a study of a mutant IDH1 vaccine in newly diagnosed glioma. Measured with immunoSEQ multiplex PCR; TCRdb has only the in-frame clones, and not every one. The sample carries around 30,000 clones, about 86% recorded once. No antigen is known for these receptors. Specimen: PBMCs, collected from a glioma patient whose treatment included an IDH1 peptide vaccine. Receptor source: a woman in her 30s with glioma. CDR3s include the opening cysteine and the closing phenylalanine or tryptophan. Fields, in order: V gene, D gene, J gene, clone size, CDR3 DNA, CDR3 protein. A D gene is named only where the DNA matches it firmly. A clone size is listed for some rows: how often the clone was seen (once, few, many), or a class if it is expanded.

V gene: TRBV18
D gene: TRBD1
J gene: TRBJ1-4
clone size: NA
CDR3 DNA: TGTGCCAGCTCCCCATTCGGACAGGGCGGTGAAAAACTGTTTTTT
CDR3 protein: CASSPFGQGGEKLFF

V gene: TRBV5-1
D gene: TRBD2
J gene: TRBJ2-3
clone size: NA
CDR3 DNA: TGCGCCAGCAGCTTGGCCGCGGGGGTTTTCACAGATACGCAGTATTTT
CDR3 protein: CASSLAAGVFTDTQYF

V gene: TRBV5-3
D gene: NA
J gene: TRBJ2-5
clone size: NA
CDR3 DNA: TGTGCCAGAAGCCCCGGGACATCTAAAGAGACCCAGTACTTC
CDR3 protein: CARSPGTSKETQYF

V gene: TRBV7-2
D gene: NA
J gene: TRBJ1-4
clone size: once
CDR3 DNA: TGTGCCAGCAGCTTAGAATCTAATGAAAAACTGTTTTTT
CDR3 protein: CASSLESNEKLFF

V gene: TRBV5-4
D gene: TRBD2
J gene: TRBJ2-7
clone size: NA
CDR3 DNA: TGTGCCAGCAGCTTGGACATCCGGCGGGGGGAAACCTACGAGCAGTACTTC
CDR3 protein: CASSLDIRRGETYEQYF

V gene: TRBV7-2
D gene: TRBD2
J gene: TRBJ2-7
clone size: NA
CDR3 DNA: TGTGCCAGCAGCCGACTAGCGGGGGGGAACTACGAGCAGTACTTC
CDR3 protein: CASSRLAGGNYEQYF

V gene: TRBV6-5
D gene: NA
J gene: TRBJ2-2
clone size: NA
CDR3 DNA: TGTGCCAGCAGGGAGGGCGGGGAGCTGTTTTTT
CDR3 protein: CASREGGELFF

V gene: TRBV7-9
D gene: NA
J gene: TRBJ1-2
clone size: NA
CDR3 DNA: TGTGCCAGCAGCTTAGCGGGGAGAGGCACCTACAACTATGGCTACACCTTC
CDR3 protein: CASSLAGRGTYNYGYTF

V gene: TRBV29-1
D gene: NA
J gene: TRBJ1-1
clone size: NA
CDR3 DNA: TGCAGCGTTGAAGATGGGAAGAACACTGAAGCTTTCTTT
CDR3 protein: CSVEDGKNTEAFF

V gene: TRBV7-8
D gene: NA
J gene: TRBJ1-5
clone size: NA
CDR3 DNA: TGTGCCAGCAGCACCTCAGACGGGGGTCAGCCCCAGCATTTT
CDR3 protein: CASSTSDGGQPQHF

V gene: TRBV5-4
D gene: TRBD1
J gene: TRBJ2-7
clone size: NA
CDR3 DNA: TGTGCCAGCAGCTTGGGACAGGGGGGCGAGCAGTACTTC
CDR3 protein: CASSLGQGGEQYF

V gene: TRBV6-5
D gene: NA
J gene: TRBJ1-1
clone size: NA
CDR3 DNA: TGTGCCAGCGGGGCAGGCCGGTACACTGAAGCTTTCTTT
CDR3 protein: CASGAGRYTEAFF

V gene: TRBV4-1
D gene: TRBD1
J gene: TRBJ1-2
clone size: NA
CDR3 DNA: TGCGCCAGCAGCCAACGGACAGGGGGTGGGGGCTACACCTTC
CDR3 protein: CASSQRTGGGGYTF

V gene: TRBV6-1
D gene: TRBD1
J gene: TRBJ2-5
clone size: NA
CDR3 DNA: TGTGCCAGCAGTGACTGGACAGGGGGCGGGGAGACCCAGTACTTC
CDR3 protein: CASSDWTGGGETQYF

V gene: TRBV4-3
D gene: NA
J gene: TRBJ2-7
clone size: NA
CDR3 DNA: TGCGCCAGCAGCCAAGATCGGGACGCAGTCTACGAGCAGTACTTC
CDR3 protein: CASSQDRDAVYEQYF

V gene: TRBV2
D gene: TRBD1
J gene: TRBJ2-7
clone size: medium-sized
CDR3 DNA: TGTGCCAGCAGTGAATCAGGGGGCCTAACCTACGAGCAGTACTTC
CDR3 protein: CASSESGGLTYEQYF

V gene: TRBV9
D gene: NA
J gene: TRBJ1-5
clone size: NA
CDR3 DNA: TGTGCCAGCAGCGTGGGCAGGGAGGATCAGCCCCAGCATTTT
CDR3 protein: CASSVGREDQPQHF

V gene: TRBV27
D gene: TRBD1
J gene: TRBJ1-4
clone size: NA
CDR3 DNA: TGTGCCAGCGGGGGACAGGGAAATGAAAAACTGTTTTTT
CDR3 protein: CASGGQGNEKLFF

V gene: TRBV7-2
D gene: NA
J gene: TRBJ1-4
clone size: NA
CDR3 DNA: TGTGCCAGCAGCTTAGTGGGGGGGTCTAGGTGGAGTGAAAAACTGTTTTTT
CDR3 protein: CASSLVGGSRWSEKLFF

V gene: TRBV6-5
D gene: NA
J gene: TRBJ1-3
clone size: NA
CDR3 DNA: TGTGCCAGCAGGGGGACGGACGGAAACACCATATATTTT
CDR3 protein: CASRGTDGNTIYF

V gene: TRBV4-2
D gene: NA
J gene: TRBJ1-6
clone size: NA
CDR3 DNA: TGTGCCAGCAGCAAAGAAGTGGGCATCTATAATTCACCCCTCCACTTT
CDR3 protein: CASSKEVGIYNSPLHF

V gene: TRBV11-2
D gene: NA
J gene: TRBJ1-2
clone size: NA
CDR3 DNA: TGTGCCAGCAGCTTAGAGGGGGGTGGCTACACCTTC
CDR3 protein: CASSLEGGGYTF